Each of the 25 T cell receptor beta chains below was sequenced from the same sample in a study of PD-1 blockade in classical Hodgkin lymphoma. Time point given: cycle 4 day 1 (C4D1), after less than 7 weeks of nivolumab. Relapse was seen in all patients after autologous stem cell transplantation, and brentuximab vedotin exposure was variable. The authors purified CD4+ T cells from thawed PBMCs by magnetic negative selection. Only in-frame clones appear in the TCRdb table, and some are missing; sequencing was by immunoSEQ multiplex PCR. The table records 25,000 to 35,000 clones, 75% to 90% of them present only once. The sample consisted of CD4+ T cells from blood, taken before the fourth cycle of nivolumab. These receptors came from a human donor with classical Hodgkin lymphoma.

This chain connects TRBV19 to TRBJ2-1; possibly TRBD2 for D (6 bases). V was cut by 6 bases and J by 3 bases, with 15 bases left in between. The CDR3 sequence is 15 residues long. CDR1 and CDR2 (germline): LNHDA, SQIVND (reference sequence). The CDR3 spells CASRETSRVYNEQFF. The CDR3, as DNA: TGTGCCAGTAGAGAAACTAGCAGAGTCTACAATGAGCAGTTCTTC. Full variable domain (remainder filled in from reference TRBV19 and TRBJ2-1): DGGITQSPKYLFRKEGQNVTLSCEQNLNHDAMYWYRQDPGQGLRLIYYSQIVNDFQKGDIAEGYSVSREKKESFPLTVTSAQKNPTAFYLCASRETSRVYNEQFFGPGTRLTVL.

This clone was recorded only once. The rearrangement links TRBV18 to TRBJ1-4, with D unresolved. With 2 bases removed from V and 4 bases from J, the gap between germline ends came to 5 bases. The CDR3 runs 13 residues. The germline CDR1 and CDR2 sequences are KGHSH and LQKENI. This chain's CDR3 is CASSPGLNEKLFF. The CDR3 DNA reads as TGTGCCAGCTCACCAGGGCTTAATGAAAAACTGTTTTTT.

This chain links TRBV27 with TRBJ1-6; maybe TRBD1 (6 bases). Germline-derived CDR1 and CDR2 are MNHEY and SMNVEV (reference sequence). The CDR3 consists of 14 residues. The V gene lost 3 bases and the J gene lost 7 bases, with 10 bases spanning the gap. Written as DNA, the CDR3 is TGTGCCAGCAGTTTTGTACAGGGAAATTCACCCCTCCACTTT. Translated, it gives CASSFVQGNSPLHF.

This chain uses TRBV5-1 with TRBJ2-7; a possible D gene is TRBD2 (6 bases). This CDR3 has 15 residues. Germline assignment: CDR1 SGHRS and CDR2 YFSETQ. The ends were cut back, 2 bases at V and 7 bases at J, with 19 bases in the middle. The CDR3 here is CASSLALREFGEQYF. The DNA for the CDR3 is TGCGCCAGCAGCTTAGCGTTACGGGAGTTCGGAGAGCAGTACTTC.

This CDR3 is CAWSTGTEAFF. The CDR3 nucleotides are TGTGCCTGGAGCACGGGGACGGAAGCTTTCTTT. The chain uses TRBV30 and TRBJ1-1, with D maybe TRBD1 (5 bases). Trimming removed 3 bases from V and 8 bases from J, with 10 bases in between. The germline V gene encodes CDR1 GTSNPN and CDR2 SVGIG (reference sequence). The CDR3 extends over 11 amino acids.

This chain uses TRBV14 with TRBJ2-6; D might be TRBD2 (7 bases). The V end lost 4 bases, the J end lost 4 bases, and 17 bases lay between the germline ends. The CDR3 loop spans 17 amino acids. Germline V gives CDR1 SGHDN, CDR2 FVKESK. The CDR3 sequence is CASSLGGALYGANVLTF. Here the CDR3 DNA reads TGTGCCAGCAGCCTAGGGGGGGCCCTCTACGGGGCCAACGTCCTGACTTTC.

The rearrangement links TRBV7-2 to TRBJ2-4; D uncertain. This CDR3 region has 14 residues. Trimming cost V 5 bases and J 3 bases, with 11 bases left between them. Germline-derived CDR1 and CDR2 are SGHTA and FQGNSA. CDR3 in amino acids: CASSHQEGKNIQYF. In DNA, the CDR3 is TGTGCCAGCAGCCACCAGGAAGGCAAAAACATTCAGTACTTC.

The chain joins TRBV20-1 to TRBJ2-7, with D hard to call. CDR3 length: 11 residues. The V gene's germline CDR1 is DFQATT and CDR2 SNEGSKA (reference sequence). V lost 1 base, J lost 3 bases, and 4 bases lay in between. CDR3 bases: TGCAGTGCTAGAGGGGTCTACGAGCAGTACTTC. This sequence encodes CSARGVYEQYF.

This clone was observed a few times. The CDR3, as DNA: TGTGCCATCAGTGAGCCAGGGGTAAACTATGGCTACACCTTC. Translating gives CAISEPGVNYGYTF. The chain combines TRBV10-3 with TRBJ1-2; a weak D match, TRBD1 (6 bases). V lost 2 bases and J lost 2, with 9 bases in between. Germline V CDR1 and CDR2: ENHRY, SYGVKD. The CDR3 is 14 amino acids.

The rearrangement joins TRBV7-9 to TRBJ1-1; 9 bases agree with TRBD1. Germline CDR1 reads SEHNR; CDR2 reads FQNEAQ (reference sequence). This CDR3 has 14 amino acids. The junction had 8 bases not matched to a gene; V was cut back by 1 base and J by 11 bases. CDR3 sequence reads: CASSLVKGQGPAFF. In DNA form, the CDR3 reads TGTGCCAGCAGCTTAGTAAAAGGACAGGGGCCGGCTTTCTTT. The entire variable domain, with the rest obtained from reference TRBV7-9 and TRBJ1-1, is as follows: DTGVSQNPRHKITKRGQNVTFRCDPISEHNRLYWYRQTLGQGPEFLTYFQNEAQLEKSRLLSDRFSAERPKGSFSTLEIQRTEQGDSAMYLCASSLVKGQGPAFFGQGTRLTVV.

CDR3: CASGNFGRGSGNTIYF. The CDR3 region has the DNA TGTGCCAGCGGCAATTTCGGGAGGGGGTCTGGAAACACCATATATTTT. V and J are TRBV5-6 and TRBJ1-3, with D possibly matching TRBD1 (6 bases). Germline-derived CDR1 and CDR2 are SGHDT and YYEEEE. The ends were cut back, 7 bases at V and 1 base at J, with 18 bases in the middle. The CDR3 has 16 amino acids.

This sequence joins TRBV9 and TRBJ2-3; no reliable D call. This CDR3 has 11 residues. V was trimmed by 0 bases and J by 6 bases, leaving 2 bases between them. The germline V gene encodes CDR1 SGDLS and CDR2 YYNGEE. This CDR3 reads CASSVGDTQYF. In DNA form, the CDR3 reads TGTGCCAGCAGCGTAGGGGATACGCAGTATTTT.

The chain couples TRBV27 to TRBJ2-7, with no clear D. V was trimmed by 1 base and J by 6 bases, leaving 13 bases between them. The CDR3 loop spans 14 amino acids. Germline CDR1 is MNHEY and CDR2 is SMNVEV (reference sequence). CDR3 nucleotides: TGTGCCAGCAGTTTATTAGATATTGGTAGCGAGCAGTACTTC. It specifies CASSLLDIGSEQYF.

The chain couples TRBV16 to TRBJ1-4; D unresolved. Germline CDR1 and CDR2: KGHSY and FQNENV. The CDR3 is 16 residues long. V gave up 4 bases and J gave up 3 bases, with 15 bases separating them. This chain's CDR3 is CASSPGPLPSNEKLFF. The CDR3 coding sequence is TGTGCCAGCAGCCCCGGCCCGTTACCATCTAATGAAAAACTGTTTTTT. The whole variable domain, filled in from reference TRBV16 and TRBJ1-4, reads GEEVAQTPKHLVRGEGQKAKLYCAPIKGHSYVFWYQQVLKNEFKFLISFQNENVFDETGMPKERFSAKCLPNSPCSLEIQATKLEDSAVYFCASSPGPLPSNEKLFFGSGTQLSVL.

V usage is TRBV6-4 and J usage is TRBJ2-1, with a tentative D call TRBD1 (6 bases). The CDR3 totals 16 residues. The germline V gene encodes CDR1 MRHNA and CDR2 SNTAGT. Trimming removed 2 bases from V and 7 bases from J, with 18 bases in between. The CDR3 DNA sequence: TGTGCCAGCAGTGACACCCTGGGGGCCGCTTCAAATGAGCAGTTCTTC. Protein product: CASSDTLGAASNEQFF.

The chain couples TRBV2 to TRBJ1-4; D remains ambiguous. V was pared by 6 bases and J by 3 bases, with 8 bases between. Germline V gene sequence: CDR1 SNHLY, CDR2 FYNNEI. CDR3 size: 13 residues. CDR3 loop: CASSGGPNEKLFF. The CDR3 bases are TGTGCCAGCAGCGGCGGCCCTAATGAAAAACTGTTTTTT.

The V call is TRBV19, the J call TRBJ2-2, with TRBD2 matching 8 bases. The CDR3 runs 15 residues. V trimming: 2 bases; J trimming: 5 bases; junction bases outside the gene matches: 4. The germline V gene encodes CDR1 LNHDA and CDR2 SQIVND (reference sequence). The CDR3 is CASSIPQRGTGELFF. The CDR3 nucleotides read TGTGCCAGTAGTATACCCCAGCGGGGGACCGGGGAGCTGTTTTTT.

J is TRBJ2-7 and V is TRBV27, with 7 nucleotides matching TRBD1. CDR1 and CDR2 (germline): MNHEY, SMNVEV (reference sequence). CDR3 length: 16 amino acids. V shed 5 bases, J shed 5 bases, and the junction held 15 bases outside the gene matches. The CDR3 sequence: CASSPYLRGNKHEQYF. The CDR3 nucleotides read TGTGCCAGCAGTCCCTATCTCAGGGGGAATAAGCACGAGCAGTACTTC.

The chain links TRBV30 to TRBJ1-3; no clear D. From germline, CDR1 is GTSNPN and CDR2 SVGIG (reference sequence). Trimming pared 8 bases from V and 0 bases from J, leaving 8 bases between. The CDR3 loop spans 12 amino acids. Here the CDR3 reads CAMDGSGNTIYF. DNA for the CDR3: TGTGCCATGGACGGCTCTGGAAACACCATATATTTT.

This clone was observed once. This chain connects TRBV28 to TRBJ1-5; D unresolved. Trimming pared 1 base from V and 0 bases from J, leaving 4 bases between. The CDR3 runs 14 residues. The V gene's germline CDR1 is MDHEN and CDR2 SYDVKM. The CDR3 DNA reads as TGTGCCAGCAGTTTATTTTATAGCAATCAGCCCCAGCATTTT. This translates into CASSLFYSNQPQHF. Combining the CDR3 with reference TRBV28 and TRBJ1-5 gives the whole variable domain DVKVTQSSRYLVKRTGEKVFLECVQDMDHENMFWYRQDPGLGLRLIYFSYDVKMKEKGDIPEGYSVSREKKERFSLILESASTNQTSMYLCASSLFYSNQPQHFGDGTRLSIL.

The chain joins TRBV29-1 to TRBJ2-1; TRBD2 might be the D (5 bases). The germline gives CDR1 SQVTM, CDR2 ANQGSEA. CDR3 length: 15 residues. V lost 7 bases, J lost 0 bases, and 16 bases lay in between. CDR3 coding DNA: TGCAGCGCAGGACTTGGTTGGGGCTCCTACAATGAGCAGTTCTTC. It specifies CSAGLGWGSYNEQFF.

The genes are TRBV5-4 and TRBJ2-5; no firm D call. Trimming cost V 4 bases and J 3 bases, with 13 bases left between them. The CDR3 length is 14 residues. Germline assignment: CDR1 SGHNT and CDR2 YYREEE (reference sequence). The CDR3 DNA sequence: TGTGCCAGCAGCCCGGACCCGCTCGAAGAGACCCAGTACTTC. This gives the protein CASSPDPLEETQYF.

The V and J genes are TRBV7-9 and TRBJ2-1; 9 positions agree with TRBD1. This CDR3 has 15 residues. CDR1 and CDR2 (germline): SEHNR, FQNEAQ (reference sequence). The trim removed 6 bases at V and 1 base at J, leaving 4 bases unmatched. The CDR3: CASSTGTGSYNEQFF. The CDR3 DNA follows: TGTGCCAGCAGTACCGGGACAGGGTCCTACAATGAGCAGTTCTTC.

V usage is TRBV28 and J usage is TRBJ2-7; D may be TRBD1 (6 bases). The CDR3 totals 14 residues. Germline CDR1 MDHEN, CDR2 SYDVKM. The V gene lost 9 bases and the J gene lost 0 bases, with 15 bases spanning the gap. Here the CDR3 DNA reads TGTGCCAGTTTAGGGGGTTCGAACTCCTACGAGCAGTACTTC. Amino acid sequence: CASLGGSNSYEQYF. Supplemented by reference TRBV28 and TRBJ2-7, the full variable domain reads DVKVTQSSRYLVKRTGEKVFLECVQDMDHENMFWYRQDPGLGLRLIYFSYDVKMKEKGDIPEGYSVSREKKERFSLILESASTNQTSMYLCASLGGSNSYEQYFGPGTRLTVT.

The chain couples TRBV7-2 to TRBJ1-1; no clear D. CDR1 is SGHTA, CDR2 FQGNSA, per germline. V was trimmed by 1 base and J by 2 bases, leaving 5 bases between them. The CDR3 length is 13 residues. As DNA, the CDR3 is TGTGCCAGCAGCTTAGGGGCCAACACTGAAGCTTTCTTT. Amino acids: CASSLGANTEAFF.